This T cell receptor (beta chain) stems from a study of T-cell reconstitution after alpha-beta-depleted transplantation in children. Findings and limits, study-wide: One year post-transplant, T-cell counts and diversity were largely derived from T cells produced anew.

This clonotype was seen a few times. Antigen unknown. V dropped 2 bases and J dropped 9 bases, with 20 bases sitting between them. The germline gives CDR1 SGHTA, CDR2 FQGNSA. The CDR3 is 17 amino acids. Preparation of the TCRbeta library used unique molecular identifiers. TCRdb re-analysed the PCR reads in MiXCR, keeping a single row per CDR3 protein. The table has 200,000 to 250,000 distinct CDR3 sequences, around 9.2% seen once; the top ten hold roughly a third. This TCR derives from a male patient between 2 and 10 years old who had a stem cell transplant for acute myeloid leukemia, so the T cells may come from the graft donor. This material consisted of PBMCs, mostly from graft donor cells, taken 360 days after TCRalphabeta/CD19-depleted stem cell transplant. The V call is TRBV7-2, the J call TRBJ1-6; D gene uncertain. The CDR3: CASSLRPQASIGSPLHF. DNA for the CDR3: TGTGCCAGCAGCTTAAGGCCTCAGGCATCCATAGGTTCACCCCTCCACTTT.